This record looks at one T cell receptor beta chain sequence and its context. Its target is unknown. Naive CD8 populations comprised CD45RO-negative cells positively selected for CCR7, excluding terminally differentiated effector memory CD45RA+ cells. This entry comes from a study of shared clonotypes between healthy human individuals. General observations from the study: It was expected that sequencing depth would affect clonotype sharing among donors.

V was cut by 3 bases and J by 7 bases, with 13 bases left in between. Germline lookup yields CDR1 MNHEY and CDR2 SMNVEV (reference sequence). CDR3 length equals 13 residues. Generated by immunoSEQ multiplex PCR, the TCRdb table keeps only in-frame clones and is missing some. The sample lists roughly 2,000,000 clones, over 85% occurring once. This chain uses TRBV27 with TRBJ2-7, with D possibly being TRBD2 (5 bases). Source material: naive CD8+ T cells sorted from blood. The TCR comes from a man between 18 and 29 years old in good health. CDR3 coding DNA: TGTGCCAGCAGTTTCCGGGGAACGGGGGAGCAGTACTTC. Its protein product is CASSFRGTGEQYF.